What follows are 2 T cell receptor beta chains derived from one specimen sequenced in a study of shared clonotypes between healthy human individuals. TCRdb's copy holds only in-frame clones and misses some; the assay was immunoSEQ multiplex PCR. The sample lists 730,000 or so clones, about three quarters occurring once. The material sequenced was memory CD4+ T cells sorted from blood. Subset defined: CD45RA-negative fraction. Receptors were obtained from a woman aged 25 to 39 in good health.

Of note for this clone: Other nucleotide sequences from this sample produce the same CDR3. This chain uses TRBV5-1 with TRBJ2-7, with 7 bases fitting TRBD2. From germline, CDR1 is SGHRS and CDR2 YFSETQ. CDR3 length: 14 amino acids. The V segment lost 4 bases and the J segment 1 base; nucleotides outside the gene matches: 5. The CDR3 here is CASSLGGGSYEQYF. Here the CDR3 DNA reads TGCGCCAGCAGCCTGGGCGGGGGTTCCTACGAGCAGTACTTC.

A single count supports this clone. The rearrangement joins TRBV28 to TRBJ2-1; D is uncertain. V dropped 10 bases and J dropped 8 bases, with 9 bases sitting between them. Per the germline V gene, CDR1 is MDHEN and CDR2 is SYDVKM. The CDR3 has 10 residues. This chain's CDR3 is CATQIDEQFF. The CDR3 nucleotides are TGTGCCACCCAGATCGATGAGCAGTTCTTC. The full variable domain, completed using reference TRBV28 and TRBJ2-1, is DVKVTQSSRYLVKRTGEKVFLECVQDMDHENMFWYRQDPGLGLRLIYFSYDVKMKEKGDIPEGYSVSREKKERFSLILESASTNQTSMYLCATQIDEQFFGPGTRLTVL.